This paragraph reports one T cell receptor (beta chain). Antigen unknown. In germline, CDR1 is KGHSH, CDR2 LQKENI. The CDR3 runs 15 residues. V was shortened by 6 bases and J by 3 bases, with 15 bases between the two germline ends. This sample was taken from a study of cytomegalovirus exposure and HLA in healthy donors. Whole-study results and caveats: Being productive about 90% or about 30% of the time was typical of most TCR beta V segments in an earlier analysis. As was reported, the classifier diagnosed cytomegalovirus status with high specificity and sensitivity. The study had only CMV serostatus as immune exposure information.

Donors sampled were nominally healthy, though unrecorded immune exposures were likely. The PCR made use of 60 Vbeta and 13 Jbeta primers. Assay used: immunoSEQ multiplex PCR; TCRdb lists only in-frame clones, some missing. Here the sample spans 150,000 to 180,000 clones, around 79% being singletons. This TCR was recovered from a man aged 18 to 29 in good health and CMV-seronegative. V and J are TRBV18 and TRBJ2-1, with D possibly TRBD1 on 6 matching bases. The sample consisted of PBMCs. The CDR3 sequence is CASSPAGRGYNEQFF. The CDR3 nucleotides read TGTGCCAGCTCCCCGGCCGGCAGGGGCTACAATGAGCAGTTCTTC.